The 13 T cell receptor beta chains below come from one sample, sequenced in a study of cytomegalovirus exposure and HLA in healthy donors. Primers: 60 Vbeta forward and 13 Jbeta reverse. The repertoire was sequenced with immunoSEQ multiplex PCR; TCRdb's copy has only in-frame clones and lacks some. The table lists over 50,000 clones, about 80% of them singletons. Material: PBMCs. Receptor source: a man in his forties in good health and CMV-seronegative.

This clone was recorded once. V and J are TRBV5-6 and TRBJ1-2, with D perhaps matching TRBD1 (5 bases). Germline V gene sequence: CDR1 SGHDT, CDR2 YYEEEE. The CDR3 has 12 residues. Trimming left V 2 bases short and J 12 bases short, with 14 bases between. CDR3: CASSLRSTTDTF. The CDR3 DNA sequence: TGTGCCAGCAGCTTACGAAGCACGACAGACACCTTC. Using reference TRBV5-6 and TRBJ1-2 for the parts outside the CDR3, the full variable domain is DAGVTQSPTHLIKTRGQQVTLRCSPKSGHDTVSWYQQALGQGPQFIFQYYEEEERQRGNFPDRFSGHQFPNYSSELNVNALLLGDSALYLCASSLRSTTDTFGSGTRLTVV.

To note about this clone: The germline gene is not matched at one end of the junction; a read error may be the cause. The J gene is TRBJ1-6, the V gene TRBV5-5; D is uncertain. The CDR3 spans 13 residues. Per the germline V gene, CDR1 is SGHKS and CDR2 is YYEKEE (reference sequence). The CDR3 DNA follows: TGTGCCAGCAGCCTCGACTATTATTCACCCCTCCACTTT. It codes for CASSLDYYSPLHF.

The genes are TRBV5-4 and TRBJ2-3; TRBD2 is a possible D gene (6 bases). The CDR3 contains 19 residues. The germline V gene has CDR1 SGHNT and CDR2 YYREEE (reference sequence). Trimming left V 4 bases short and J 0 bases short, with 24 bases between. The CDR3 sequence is CASSSQGRRGSSSTDTQYF. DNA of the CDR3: TGTGCCAGCAGCAGCCAAGGGAGGCGGGGCAGTTCTAGCACAGATACGCAGTATTTT.

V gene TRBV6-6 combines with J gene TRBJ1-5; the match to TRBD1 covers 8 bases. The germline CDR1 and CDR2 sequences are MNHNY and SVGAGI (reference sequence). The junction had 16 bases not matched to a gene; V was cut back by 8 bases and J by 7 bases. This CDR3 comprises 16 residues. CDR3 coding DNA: TGTGCCAGCGAGTCCCCCCCGGGACAGGTATTCCAGCCCCAGCATTTT. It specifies CASESPPGQVFQPQHF.

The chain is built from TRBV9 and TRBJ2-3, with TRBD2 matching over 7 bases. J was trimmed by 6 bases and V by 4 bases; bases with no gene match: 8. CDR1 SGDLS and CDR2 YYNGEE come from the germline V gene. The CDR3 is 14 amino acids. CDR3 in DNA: TGTGCCAGCAGCAAGATACTAGCGACGGATACGCAGTATTTT. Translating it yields CASSKILATDTQYF.

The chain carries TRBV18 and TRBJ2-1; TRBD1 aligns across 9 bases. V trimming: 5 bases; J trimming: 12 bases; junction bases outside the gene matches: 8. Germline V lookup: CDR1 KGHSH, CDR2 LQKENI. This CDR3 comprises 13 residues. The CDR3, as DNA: TGTGCCAGCTCAGCTCCGGACAGGGGATGGCAGTTCTTC. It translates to CASSAPDRGWQFF.

The CDR3 DNA reads TGTGCCAGCAGCGCGATCACAGATACGCAGTATTTT. It translates to CASSAITDTQYF. V gene TRBV7-2 combines with J gene TRBJ2-3; D is unresolved. The CDR3 length is 12 residues. The ends were cut back, 5 bases at V and 2 bases at J, with 5 bases in the middle. Germline assignment: CDR1 SGHTA and CDR2 FQGNSA.

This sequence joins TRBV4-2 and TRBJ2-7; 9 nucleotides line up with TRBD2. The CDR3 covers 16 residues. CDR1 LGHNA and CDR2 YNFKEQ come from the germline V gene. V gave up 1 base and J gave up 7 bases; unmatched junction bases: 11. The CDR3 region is CASSQVISGGSFEQYF. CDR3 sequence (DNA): TGTGCCAGCAGCCAAGTGATTAGCGGGGGTTCTTTTGAGCAGTACTTC.

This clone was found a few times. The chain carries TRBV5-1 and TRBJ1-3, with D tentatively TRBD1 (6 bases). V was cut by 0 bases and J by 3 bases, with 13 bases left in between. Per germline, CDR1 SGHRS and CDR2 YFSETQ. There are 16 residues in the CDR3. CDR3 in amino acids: CASSLGSVTGGNTIYF. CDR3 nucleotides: TGCGCCAGCAGCTTGGGCTCTGTGACAGGTGGAAACACCATATATTTT.

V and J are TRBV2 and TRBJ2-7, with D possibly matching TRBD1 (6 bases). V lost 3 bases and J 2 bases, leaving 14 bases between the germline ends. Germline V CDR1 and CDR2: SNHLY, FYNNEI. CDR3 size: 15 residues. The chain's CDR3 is CASSDPADRAYEQYV. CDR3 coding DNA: TGTGCCAGCAGTGACCCGGCGGACAGAGCCTACGAGCAGTACGTC.

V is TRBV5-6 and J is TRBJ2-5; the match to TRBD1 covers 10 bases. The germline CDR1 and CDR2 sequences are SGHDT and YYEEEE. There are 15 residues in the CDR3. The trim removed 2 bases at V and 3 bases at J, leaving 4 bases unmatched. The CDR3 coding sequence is TGTGCCAGCAGCTTAGAAGGACAGGGGGAAGAGACCCAGTACTTC. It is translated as CASSLEGQGEETQYF.

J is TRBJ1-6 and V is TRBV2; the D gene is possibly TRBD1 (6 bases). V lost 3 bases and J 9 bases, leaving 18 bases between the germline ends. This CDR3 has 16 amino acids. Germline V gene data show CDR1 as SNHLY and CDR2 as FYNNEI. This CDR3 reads CASSEPRGRVGSPLHF. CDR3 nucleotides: TGTGCCAGCAGTGAGCCCAGGGGCAGGGTTGGTTCACCCCTCCACTTT.

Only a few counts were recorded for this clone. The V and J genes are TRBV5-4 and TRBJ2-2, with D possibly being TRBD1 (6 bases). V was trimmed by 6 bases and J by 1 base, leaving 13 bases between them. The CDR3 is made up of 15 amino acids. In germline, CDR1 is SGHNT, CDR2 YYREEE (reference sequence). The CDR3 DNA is TGTGCCAGCACTCCCCAGACAGGGAACACCGGGGAGCTGTTTTTT. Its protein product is CASTPQTGNTGELFF.